The rows below give T cell receptor beta chains drawn from one sample of a study of early T cells in non-severe SARS-CoV-2 infection. Via MiXCR, TCRdb re-called the 5' RACE reads, giving one row per CDR3 protein. This table holds 25,000 to 30,000 distinct CDR3 sequences, 5.5% to 7.5% found once. The material was whole blood, obtained at baseline. These receptors were collected from an adult who was a healthcare worker with PCR-confirmed SARS-CoV-2 infection or an uninfected control (not recorded which). Each CDR3 is given with its conserved first and last residue. The D gene is left open where the match is weak. Part of the rows lack a size; the others show once, few, many or a class for expanded clones.

v_gene: TRBV20-1
d_gene: .
j_gene: TRBJ2-7
abundance: many
CDR3nt: TGCAGTGCTAGATCCCATTTGCCCAGCGGGTCCACCTACGAGCAGTACTTC
CDR3aa: CSARSHLPSGSTYEQYF

v_gene: TRBV20-1
d_gene: .
j_gene: TRBJ2-4
abundance: few
CDR3nt: TGCAGTGCTAGGAGAGAGCCAGCCAAAAACATTCAGTACTTC
CDR3aa: CSARREPAKNIQYF

v_gene: TRBV6-6
d_gene: .
j_gene: TRBJ2-2
abundance: many
CDR3nt: TGTGCCAGCAGTCCACTGGGACTCAACACCGGGGAGCTGTTTTTT
CDR3aa: CASSPLGLNTGELFF

v_gene: TRBV28
d_gene: .
j_gene: TRBJ2-3
abundance: many
CDR3nt: TGTGCCAGCAGTCAAGGGACATCGGATCAACGGCCGCAGTATTTT
CDR3aa: CASSQGTSDQRPQYF

v_gene: TRBV12-3/TRBV12-4
d_gene: TRBD1
j_gene: TRBJ2-3
abundance: .
CDR3nt: TGTGCCAGCAGTCGACAGGGCCCCGTGGATACGCAGTATTTT
CDR3aa: CASSRQGPVDTQYF

v_gene: TRBV7-2
d_gene: TRBD2
j_gene: TRBJ2-3
abundance: .
CDR3nt: TGTGCCAGCAGCTTAGTCAGCGCAGGGCGGGGGACAGATACGCAGTATTTT
CDR3aa: CASSLVSAGRGTDTQYF

v_gene: TRBV20-1
d_gene: TRBD1
j_gene: TRBJ1-6
abundance: many
CDR3nt: TGCAGTGCTCCGACGACAGGGGATTATTCACCCCTCCACTTT
CDR3aa: CSAPTTGDYSPLHF

v_gene: TRBV9
d_gene: TRBD1
j_gene: TRBJ1-1
abundance: many
CDR3nt: TGTGCCAGCAGCGAAAGCTACAGGGGCAGCACTGAAGCTTTCTTT
CDR3aa: CASSESYRGSTEAFF

v_gene: TRBV3-1
d_gene: .
j_gene: TRBJ2-6
abundance: many
CDR3nt: TGTGCCAGCAGCCAAGATCGTTTCTCTGGGGCCAACGTCCTGACTTTC
CDR3aa: CASSQDRFSGANVLTF

v_gene: TRBV28
d_gene: TRBD1
j_gene: TRBJ2-7
abundance: many
CDR3nt: TGTGCCAGCATCTCCGGACAGGGAGTAGGGGAGCAGTACTTC
CDR3aa: CASISGQGVGEQYF

v_gene: TRBV7-9
d_gene: TRBD1
j_gene: TRBJ1-2
abundance: many
CDR3nt: TGTGCCAGCAGCACGACAGGGATCGGCTACACCTTC
CDR3aa: CASSTTGIGYTF

v_gene: TRBV28
d_gene: TRBD1
j_gene: TRBJ1-2
abundance: many
CDR3nt: TGTGCCAGCAGGAAGAGGACAGGGCGTAGCTATGGCTACACCTTC
CDR3aa: CASRKRTGRSYGYTF

v_gene: TRBV19
d_gene: .
j_gene: TRBJ1-2
abundance: many
CDR3nt: TGTGCCAGTAGTACCGCCCAGAGGAACTATGGCTACACCTTC
CDR3aa: CASSTAQRNYGYTF

v_gene: TRBV10-3
d_gene: .
j_gene: TRBJ2-1
abundance: many
CDR3nt: TGTGCCATGGGGAAGTCATACAATGAGCAGTTCTTC
CDR3aa: CAMGKSYNEQFF

v_gene: TRBV5-1
d_gene: .
j_gene: TRBJ1-2
abundance: many
CDR3nt: TGCGCCAGCAGCTCCTTGAGCAGGAATAATGGCTACACCTTC
CDR3aa: CASSSLSRNNGYTF

v_gene: TRBV2
d_gene: .
j_gene: TRBJ2-1
abundance: many
CDR3nt: TGTGCCAGCAGTGAAGCGCAAAGGGATGAGCAGTTCTTC
CDR3aa: CASSEAQRDEQFF

v_gene: TRBV7-3
d_gene: .
j_gene: TRBJ1-6
abundance: .
CDR3nt: TGTGCCAGCAGTTGGCAGAATTCACCCCTCCACTTT
CDR3aa: CASSWQNSPLHF

v_gene: TRBV11-3
d_gene: .
j_gene: TRBJ2-1
abundance: many
CDR3nt: TGTGCCAGCAGCCCAAGGTGGACCGAGCAGTTCTTC
CDR3aa: CASSPRWTEQFF

v_gene: TRBV3-1
d_gene: TRBD2
j_gene: TRBJ2-1
abundance: many
CDR3nt: TGTGCCAGCGGGACTAGCGGGAGTGATGAGCAGTTCTTC
CDR3aa: CASGTSGSDEQFF

v_gene: TRBV7-9
d_gene: TRBD2
j_gene: TRBJ2-7
abundance: many
CDR3nt: TGTGCCAGCAGCCCTGGACTAGCTTTCCCCTACGAGCAGTACTTC
CDR3aa: CASSPGLAFPYEQYF